The 10 T cell receptor beta chains listed next were all sequenced from one sample in a study of T cell repertoires in cytomegalovirus infection. TCRdb re-called the reads with MiXCR, one entry per CDR3 protein. The sample consists of about 260,000 distinct CDR3 sequences, approximately 15% of them appearing once. The source material was PBMCs. Receptor source: a human donor in good health (CMV status not recorded). Some clones in this sample may be carry-over from other donors' samples.

This clonotype occurred a few times. V and J are TRBV6-5 and TRBJ2-7; a possible D gene is TRBD1 (7 bases). The CDR3 extends over 15 amino acids. CDR1 and CDR2 from the germline V gene are MNHEY and SVGAGI. V lost 7 bases and J 2 bases, leaving 18 bases between the germline ends. The CDR3 protein is CASIPFGGQPYEQYF. The CDR3 DNA sequence: TGTGCCAGCATACCCTTCGGGGGACAGCCCTACGAGCAGTACTTC.

The table lists this clonotype with many counts. The chain joins TRBV7-3 to TRBJ2-1; D is uncertain. From germline, CDR1 is SGHTA and CDR2 FQGTGA. Trimming took 8 bases from V and 9 from J, leaving 20 bases between them. The CDR3 is 14 amino acids. This CDR3 is CASAPSLDAPEQFF. For the CDR3, the DNA is TGTGCCAGCGCTCCCTCTCTCGATGCTCCTGAGCAGTTCTTC. Supplemented by reference TRBV7-3 and TRBJ2-1, the full variable domain reads GAGVSQTPSNKVTEKGKYVELRCDPISGHTALYWYRQSLGQGPEFLIYFQGTGAADDSGLPNDRFFAVRPEGSVSTLKIQRTERGDSAVYLCASAPSLDAPEQFFGPGTRLTVL.

This clonotype occurred many times. The V call is TRBV2, the J call TRBJ2-1; 10 nucleotides line up with TRBD2. V lost 6 bases, J lost 0 bases, and 5 bases stayed unmatched. The CDR3 covers 16 residues. Looked up from germline, CDR1 is SNHLY and CDR2 is FYNNEI. Here the CDR3 DNA reads TGTGCCAGCAGATCTAGCGGGGGAAACTCCTACAATGAGCAGTTCTTC. Translated: CASRSSGGNSYNEQFF.

In the case of this clonotype: This may come from a read error, since a much larger clone is one base off. The gene calls are TRBV20-1 and TRBJ1-1; no clear D. The CDR3 spans 10 residues. CDR1 is DFQATT, CDR2 SNEGSKA, per germline (reference sequence). Trimming removed 8 bases at V and 0 bases at J, with 4 bases between. As DNA, the CDR3 is TGCAGTTCTCTGAACACTGAAGCTTTCTTT. Residues: CSSLNTEAFF.

This clonotype was seen a few times. This rearrangement joins TRBV15 to TRBJ2-1, with 10 bases fitting TRBD2. With 5 bases clipped from V and 4 bases from J, the junction kept 5 bases outside the gene matches. The CDR3 sequence is 15 residues long. Germline CDR1 and CDR2: LNHNV and YYDKDF (reference sequence). The CDR3 is CATSDWTSGYNEQFF. The DNA for the CDR3 is TGTGCCACCAGCGACTGGACTAGCGGTTACAATGAGCAGTTCTTC. The full variable domain, completed using reference TRBV15 and TRBJ2-1, is DAMVIQNPRYQVTQFGKPVTLSCSQTLNHNVMYWYQQKSSQAPKLLFHYYDKDFNNEADTPDNFQSRRPNTSFCFLDIRSPGLGDTAMYLCATSDWTSGYNEQFFGPGTRLTVL.

The rearrangement uses TRBV6-1 and TRBJ2-7; 7 positions match TRBD2. The trim removed 4 bases at V and 3 bases at J, leaving 9 bases unmatched. CDR3 length: 15 amino acids. Germline values: CDR1 MNHNS, CDR2 SASEGT. CDR3 DNA sequence: TGTGCCAGCAGTGTCGGCGTGGGCGGGAGCTACGAGCAGTACTTC. It codes for CASSVGVGGSYEQYF.

This clonotype was recorded at least ten times. The chain combines TRBV7-9 with TRBJ2-7; no firm D call. The germline V gene has CDR1 SEHNR and CDR2 FQNEAQ (reference sequence). The CDR3 consists of 13 residues. The V gene lost 1 base and the J gene lost 3 bases, with 7 bases spanning the gap. The CDR3 nucleotides are TGTGCCAGCAGCTTAGGACACCTCTACGAGCAGTACTTC. Translated: CASSLGHLYEQYF.

This clonotype occurred a few times. V is TRBV20-1 and J is TRBJ2-3; no firm D call. The CDR3 extends over 12 amino acids. CDR1 is DFQATT, CDR2 SNEGSKA, per germline (reference sequence). The CDR3 DNA follows: TGCAGCTCGCCAGCGCAGACAGATACGCAGTATTTT. Its protein is CSSPAQTDTQYF.

The chain joins TRBV28 to TRBJ2-4, with D perhaps TRBD1 or TRBD2 (5 bases each). Between the trimmed V and J ends, which lost 4 bases and 1 base, there was a span of 11 bases. The CDR3 has 15 amino acids. The V gene's germline CDR1 is MDHEN and CDR2 SYDVKM. CDR3 in amino acids: CASSWTEGAKNIQYF. For the CDR3, the DNA is TGTGCCAGCAGTTGGACTGAGGGGGCCAAAAACATTCAGTACTTC.

This clonotype was observed a few times. The chain couples TRBV11-2 to TRBJ2-3, with D perhaps TRBD1 (6 bases). V was clipped by 7 bases and J by 4 bases, with 27 bases between them. CDR1 is SGHAT, CDR2 FQNNGV, per germline. This CDR3 comprises 18 residues. As DNA, the CDR3 is TGTGCCAGCACCAAAACACGAGAGGGACACCGCGGCGCAGATACGCAGTATTTT. Protein: CASTKTREGHRGADTQYF.